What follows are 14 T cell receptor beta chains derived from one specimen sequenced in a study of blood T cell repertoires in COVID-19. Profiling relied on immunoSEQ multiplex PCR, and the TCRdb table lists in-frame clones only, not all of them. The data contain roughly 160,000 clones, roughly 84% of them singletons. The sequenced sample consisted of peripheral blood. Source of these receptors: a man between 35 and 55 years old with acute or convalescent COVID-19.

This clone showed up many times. The CDR3 DNA follows: TGCGCCAGCAGTGTCAGGGAGCGGGATTCACCCCTCCACTTT. It is translated as CASSVRERDSPLHF. This chain uses TRBV10-2 with TRBJ1-6; possible D gene TRBD1, 5 bases. Deletions cut 4 bases from V and 8 bases from J, with 12 bases between. CDR3 length: 14 residues. From germline, CDR1 is WSHSY and CDR2 SAAADI.

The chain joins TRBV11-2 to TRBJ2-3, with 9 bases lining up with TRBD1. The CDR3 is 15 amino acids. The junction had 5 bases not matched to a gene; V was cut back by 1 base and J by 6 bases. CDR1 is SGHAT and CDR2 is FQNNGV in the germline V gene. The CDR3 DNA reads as TGTGCCAGCAGCTTAGTTGGGACAGGGCTGGATACGCAGTATTTT. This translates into CASSLVGTGLDTQYF.

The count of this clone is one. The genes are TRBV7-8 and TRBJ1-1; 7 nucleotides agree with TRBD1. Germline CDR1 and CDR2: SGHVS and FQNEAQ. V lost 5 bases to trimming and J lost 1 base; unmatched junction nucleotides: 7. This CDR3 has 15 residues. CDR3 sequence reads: CASSNRQGWNTEAFF. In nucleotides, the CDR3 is TGTGCCAGCAGCAACCGACAGGGTTGGAACACTGAAGCTTTCTTT.

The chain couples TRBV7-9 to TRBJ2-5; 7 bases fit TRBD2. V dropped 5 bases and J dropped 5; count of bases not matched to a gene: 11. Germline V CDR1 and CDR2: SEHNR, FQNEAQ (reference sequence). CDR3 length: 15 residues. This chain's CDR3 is CASSPGGGAGETQYF. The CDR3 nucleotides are TGTGCCAGCAGCCCAGGTGGGGGAGCGGGGGAGACCCAGTACTTC.

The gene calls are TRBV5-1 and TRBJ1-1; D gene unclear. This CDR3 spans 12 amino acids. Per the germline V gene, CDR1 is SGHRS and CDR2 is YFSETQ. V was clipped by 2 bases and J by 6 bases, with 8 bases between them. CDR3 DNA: TGCGCCAGCAGCTTCGAGGGTCCTGAAGCTTTCTTT. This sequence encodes CASSFEGPEAFF.

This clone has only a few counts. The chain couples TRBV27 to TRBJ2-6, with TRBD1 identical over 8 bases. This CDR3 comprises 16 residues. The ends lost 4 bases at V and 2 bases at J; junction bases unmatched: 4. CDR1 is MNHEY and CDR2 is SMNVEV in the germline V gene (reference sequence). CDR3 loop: CASSSTTGAGANVLTF. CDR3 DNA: TGTGCCAGCAGTTCGACGACAGGGGCTGGGGCCAACGTCCTGACTTTC. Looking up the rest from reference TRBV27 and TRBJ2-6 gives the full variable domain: EAQVTQNPRYLITVTGKKLTVTCSQNMNHEYMSWYRQDPGLGLRQIYYSMNVEVTDKGDVPEGYKVSRKEKRNFPLILESPSPNQTSLYFCASSSTTGAGANVLTFGAGSRLTVL.

Written as DNA, the CDR3 is TGTGCTAGTGGAATTAACAGGGAAGGGGCTGAAGCTTTCTTT. Amino acids: CASGINREGAEAFF. J is TRBJ1-1 and V is TRBV12-5; D might be TRBD1 (6 bases). Trimming stripped 6 bases from V and 6 bases from J, with 17 bases between. Germline V gene sequence: CDR1 LGHNT, CDR2 FRNRAP. This CDR3 spans 14 amino acids.

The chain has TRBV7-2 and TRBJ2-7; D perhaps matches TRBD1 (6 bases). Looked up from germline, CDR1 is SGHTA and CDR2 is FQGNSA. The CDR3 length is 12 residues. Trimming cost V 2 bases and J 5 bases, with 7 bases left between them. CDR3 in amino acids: CASSLWGHEQYF. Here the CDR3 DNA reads TGTGCCAGCAGCTTATGGGGGCACGAGCAGTACTTC.

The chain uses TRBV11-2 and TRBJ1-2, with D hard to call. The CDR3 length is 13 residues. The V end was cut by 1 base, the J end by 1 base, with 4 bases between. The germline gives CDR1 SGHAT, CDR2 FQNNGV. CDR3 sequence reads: CASSLAVNYGYTF. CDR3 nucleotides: TGTGCCAGCAGCTTAGCCGTTAACTATGGCTACACCTTC.

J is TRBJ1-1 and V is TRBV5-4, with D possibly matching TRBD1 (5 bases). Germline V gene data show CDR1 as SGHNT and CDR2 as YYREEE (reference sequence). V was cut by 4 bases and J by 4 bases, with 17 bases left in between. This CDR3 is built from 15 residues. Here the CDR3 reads CASSAQPGGSTEAFF. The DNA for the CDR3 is TGTGCCAGCAGCGCCCAACCGGGGGGAAGCACTGAAGCTTTCTTT.

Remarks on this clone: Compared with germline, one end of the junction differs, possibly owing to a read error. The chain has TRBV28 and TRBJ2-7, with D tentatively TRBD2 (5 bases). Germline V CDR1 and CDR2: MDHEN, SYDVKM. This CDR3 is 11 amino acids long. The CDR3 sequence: CATSGSGEQYF. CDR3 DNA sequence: TGTGCCACCAGTGGAAGCGGCGAGCAGTACTTC.

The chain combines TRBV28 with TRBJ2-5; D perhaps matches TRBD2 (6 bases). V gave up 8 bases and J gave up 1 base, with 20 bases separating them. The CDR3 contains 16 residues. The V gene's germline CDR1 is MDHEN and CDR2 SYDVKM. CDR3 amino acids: CASGFTPGGTQETQYF. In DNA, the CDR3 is TGTGCCAGCGGCTTCACACCCGGGGGTACCCAAGAGACCCAGTACTTC. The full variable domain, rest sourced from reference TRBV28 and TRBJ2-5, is DVKVTQSSRYLVKRTGEKVFLECVQDMDHENMFWYRQDPGLGLRLIYFSYDVKMKEKGDIPEGYSVSREKKERFSLILESASTNQTSMYLCASGFTPGGTQETQYFGPGTRLLVL.

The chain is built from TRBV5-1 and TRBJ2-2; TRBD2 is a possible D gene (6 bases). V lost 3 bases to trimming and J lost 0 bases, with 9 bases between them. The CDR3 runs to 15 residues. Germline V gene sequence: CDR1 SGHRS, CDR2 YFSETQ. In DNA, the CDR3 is TGCGCCAGCAGCTGGGGGACTGCGAACACCGGGGAGCTGTTTTTT. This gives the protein CASSWGTANTGELFF. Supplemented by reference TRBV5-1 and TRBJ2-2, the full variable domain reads KAGVTQTPRYLIKTRGQQVTLSCSPISGHRSVSWYQQTPGQGLQFLFEYFSETQRNKGNFPGRFSGRQFSNSRSEMNVSTLELGDSALYLCASSWGTANTGELFFGEGSRLTVL.

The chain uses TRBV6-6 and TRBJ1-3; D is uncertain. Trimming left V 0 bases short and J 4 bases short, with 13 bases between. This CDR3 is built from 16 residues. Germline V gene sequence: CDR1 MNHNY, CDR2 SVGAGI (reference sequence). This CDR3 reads CASSYSRIPSGNTIYF. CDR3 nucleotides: TGTGCCAGCAGTTACTCGAGGATCCCCTCCGGAAACACCATATATTTT.